This is a list of T cell receptor beta chains from one sample in a study of blood T cell repertoires in COVID-19. Here immunoSEQ multiplex PCR was the method, and the copy in TCRdb shows in-frame clones only, minus some. The sample carries roughly 120,000 clones, 75% to 80% recorded once. Sequencing was performed on peripheral blood. Source of these receptors: a woman older than 75 with active or convalescent COVID-19. Both conserved end residues are part of each CDR3. A D gene is named only where the DNA matches it firmly. Clone size is not always given. Where it is, it says once, few, many or a class for expanded clones.

D gene: -; clone size: -; V gene: TRBV5-1; J gene: TRBJ1-2; CDR3 protein: CASSPRGARSYPHGYTF; CDR3 DNA: TGCGCCAGCAGCCCTCGGGGGGCCCGGAGCTATCCCCATGGCTACACCTTC
D gene: -; clone size: -; V gene: TRBV6-2/TRBV6-3; J gene: TRBJ1-5; CDR3 protein: CASSRGRAGNQPQHF; CDR3 DNA: TGTGCCAGCAGTCGAGGGAGGGCTGGCAATCAGCCCCAGCATTTT
D gene: TRBD2; clone size: -; V gene: TRBV28; J gene: TRBJ2-3; CDR3 protein: CASSWGTSGSRTDTQYF; CDR3 DNA: TGTGCCAGCAGTTGGGGGACTAGCGGGAGTCGTACAGATACGCAGTATTTT
D gene: TRBD2; clone size: -; V gene: TRBV29-1; J gene: TRBJ2-1; CDR3 protein: CSVSRDYAEQFF; CDR3 DNA: TGCAGCGTTTCCCGGGACTACGCTGAGCAGTTCTTC
D gene: -; clone size: -; V gene: TRBV7-8; J gene: TRBJ2-6; CDR3 protein: CASRLSGRTGANVLTF; CDR3 DNA: TGTGCCAGCAGATTAAGTGGGAGAACTGGGGCCAACGTCCTGACTTTC
D gene: TRBD2; clone size: few; V gene: TRBV5-4; J gene: TRBJ2-1; CDR3 protein: CASSQGLAGVGEQFF; CDR3 DNA: TGTGCCAGCAGCCAAGGACTAGCGGGCGTGGGTGAGCAGTTCTTC
D gene: TRBD2; clone size: -; V gene: TRBV5-6; J gene: TRBJ2-1; CDR3 protein: CASSLGLAAHNEQFF; CDR3 DNA: TGTGCCAGCAGCTTGGGACTAGCGGCCCACAATGAGCAGTTCTTC
D gene: TRBD1; clone size: once; V gene: TRBV5-5; J gene: TRBJ1-5; CDR3 protein: CASSSTGAHSNQPQHF; CDR3 DNA: TGTGCCAGCAGCTCGACAGGGGCGCATAGCAATCAGCCCCAGCATTTT
D gene: TRBD1; clone size: -; V gene: TRBV29-1; J gene: TRBJ1-4; CDR3 protein: CSVYRDREQKLFF; CDR3 DNA: TGCAGCGTCTACCGGGACAGGGAGCAAAAACTGTTTTTT
D gene: -; clone size: -; V gene: TRBV29-1; J gene: TRBJ2-1; CDR3 protein: CSAEAPSSYNEQFF; CDR3 DNA: TGCAGCGCTGAAGCCCCGAGCTCCTACAATGAGCAGTTCTTC
D gene: -; clone size: -; V gene: TRBV10-1; J gene: TRBJ1-1; CDR3 protein: CATSEQANTEAFF; CDR3 DNA: TGCGCCACCTCCGAACAGGCGAACACTGAAGCTTTCTTT
D gene: TRBD1; clone size: -; V gene: TRBV15; J gene: TRBJ1-5; CDR3 protein: CATSTDRGEGQPQHF; CDR3 DNA: TGTGCCACCAGCACCGACAGGGGAGAGGGCCAGCCCCAGCATTTT
D gene: -; clone size: -; V gene: TRBV27; J gene: TRBJ2-5; CDR3 protein: CASSLGGPQETQYF; CDR3 DNA: TGTGCCAGCAGTTTAGGAGGGCCCCAAGAGACCCAGTACTTC
D gene: TRBD1; clone size: many; V gene: TRBV2; J gene: TRBJ1-1; CDR3 protein: CASGRDSTNTEAFF; CDR3 DNA: TGTGCCAGCGGGCGGGACAGCACAAACACTGAAGCTTTCTTT
D gene: TRBD1; clone size: -; V gene: TRBV11-3; J gene: TRBJ2-1; CDR3 protein: CASSLEFSGQGASNEQFF; CDR3 DNA: TGTGCCAGCAGCTTAGAATTCTCTGGACAGGGTGCCTCCAATGAGCAGTTCTTC
D gene: TRBD1; clone size: once; V gene: TRBV11-1; J gene: TRBJ2-3; CDR3 protein: CASSRGQGADTDTQYF; CDR3 DNA: TGTGCCAGCAGCCGGGGACAGGGGGCCGACACAGATACGCAGTATTTT
D gene: -; clone size: -; V gene: TRBV7-9; J gene: TRBJ1-1; CDR3 protein: CASSLNRDTEAFF; CDR3 DNA: TGTGCCAGCAGTTTAAACAGGGACACTGAAGCTTTCTTT
D gene: -; clone size: -; V gene: TRBV5-8; J gene: TRBJ1-3; CDR3 protein: CASSEGLRSSGNTIYF; CDR3 DNA: TGTGCCAGCAGCGAGGGCCTTAGATCCTCTGGAAACACCATATATTTT
D gene: -; clone size: few; V gene: TRBV18; J gene: TRBJ2-2; CDR3 protein: CASSRSRQVNTGELFF; CDR3 DNA: TGTGCCAGCTCCCGGTCTCGACAGGTGAACACCGGGGAGCTGTTTTTT
D gene: -; clone size: -; V gene: TRBV19; J gene: TRBJ1-5; CDR3 protein: CASSTTVYSNQPQHF; CDR3 DNA: TGTGCCAGTAGTACGACAGTGTATAGCAATCAGCCCCAGCATTTT
D gene: -; clone size: -; V gene: TRBV5-1; J gene: TRBJ1-1; CDR3 protein: CASSLSAGTGSTEAFF; CDR3 DNA: TGCGCCAGCAGCTTGTCGGCCGGGACCGGGAGCACTGAAGCTTTCTTT
D gene: -; clone size: -; V gene: TRBV5-4; J gene: TRBJ1-6; CDR3 protein: CASSDPQSSYNSPLHF; CDR3 DNA: TGTGCCAGCAGCGATCCACAGAGCTCCTATAATTCACCCCTCCACTTT
D gene: -; clone size: -; V gene: TRBV18; J gene: TRBJ1-3; CDR3 protein: CASSPPVGENSGNTIYF; CDR3 DNA: TGTGCCAGCTCACCTCCGGTAGGGGAAAATTCTGGAAACACCATATATTTT
D gene: TRBD1; clone size: -; V gene: TRBV7-9; J gene: TRBJ2-7; CDR3 protein: CASSPQAATGGIWDEQYF; CDR3 DNA: TGTGCCAGCAGCCCGCAGGCCGCGACAGGGGGCATTTGGGACGAGCAGTACTTC
D gene: TRBD2; clone size: -; V gene: TRBV20-1; J gene: TRBJ2-1; CDR3 protein: CSVAGYNEQFF; CDR3 DNA: TGCAGTGTAGCGGGCTACAATGAGCAGTTCTTC
D gene: TRBD1; clone size: -; V gene: TRBV9; J gene: TRBJ2-1; CDR3 protein: CASSAGQGPVGEQFF; CDR3 DNA: TGTGCCAGCAGCGCAGGACAGGGACCCGTCGGCGAGCAGTTCTTC
D gene: TRBD2; clone size: -; V gene: TRBV7-8; J gene: TRBJ2-7; CDR3 protein: CASSSREGLGEEQYF; CDR3 DNA: TGTGCCAGCAGCTCCAGGGAGGGCCTGGGTGAAGAGCAGTACTTC
D gene: -; clone size: few; V gene: TRBV20-1; J gene: TRBJ2-2; CDR3 protein: CSASQNSLSDLGELFF; CDR3 DNA: TGCAGTGCTAGTCAGAATAGCCTATCAGACCTCGGGGAGCTGTTTTTT
D gene: -; clone size: -; V gene: TRBV7-9; J gene: TRBJ2-1; CDR3 protein: CASGPRSAGVTEGVEQFF; CDR3 DNA: TGTGCCAGCGGCCCTCGTTCGGCCGGGGTGACCGAGGGTGTTGAGCAGTTCTTC
D gene: -; clone size: -; V gene: TRBV5-4; J gene: TRBJ1-4; CDR3 protein: CASSLANSNEKLFF; CDR3 DNA: TGTGCCAGCAGCTTGGCCAACTCTAATGAAAAACTGTTTTTT
D gene: TRBD1; clone size: few; V gene: TRBV4-1; J gene: TRBJ2-5; CDR3 protein: CASSRTGTGGGETQYF; CDR3 DNA: TGCGCCAGCAGCCGAACCGGGACAGGGGGCGGGGAGACCCAGTACTTC
D gene: TRBD1; clone size: few; V gene: TRBV10-3; J gene: TRBJ1-2; CDR3 protein: CAISPGQGKAGYTF; CDR3 DNA: TGTGCCATCAGTCCCGGACAGGGGAAGGCTGGCTACACCTTC
D gene: TRBD1; clone size: -; V gene: TRBV5-1; J gene: TRBJ1-3; CDR3 protein: CASSSPGQGNSLSSGNTIYF; CDR3 DNA: TGCGCCAGCAGCTCTCCGGGACAGGGCAACTCTCTCTCTTCTGGAAACACCATATATTTT
D gene: -; clone size: -; V gene: TRBV14; J gene: TRBJ2-3; CDR3 protein: CASSQDPLAGTDTQYF; CDR3 DNA: TGTGCCAGCAGCCAAGATCCTTTGGCAGGCACAGATACGCAGTATTTT
D gene: TRBD2; clone size: few; V gene: TRBV5-4; J gene: TRBJ2-5; CDR3 protein: CASSFGLAGGAETQYF; CDR3 DNA: TGTGCCAGCAGCTTTGGACTAGCGGGAGGGGCGGAGACCCAGTACTTC
D gene: -; clone size: once; V gene: TRBV7-8; J gene: TRBJ2-1; CDR3 protein: CASSFKGLARNEQFF; CDR3 DNA: TGTGCCAGCAGCTTTAAAGGTCTAGCGCGGAATGAGCAGTTCTTC
D gene: -; clone size: -; V gene: TRBV18; J gene: TRBJ2-7; CDR3 protein: CASSQYRDMGEQYF; CDR3 DNA: TGTGCCAGCTCACAGTACAGGGACATGGGCGAGCAGTACTTC
D gene: -; clone size: -; V gene: TRBV5-6; J gene: TRBJ2-7; CDR3 protein: CASSLSRGAYEQYF; CDR3 DNA: TGTGCCAGCAGCTTGAGCAGGGGCGCCTACGAGCAGTACTTC
D gene: TRBD1; clone size: once; V gene: TRBV6-5; J gene: TRBJ1-3; CDR3 protein: CASSRQGTSGNTIYF; CDR3 DNA: TGTGCCAGCAGTCGACAGGGCACCTCTGGAAACACCATATATTTT
D gene: -; clone size: -; V gene: TRBV5-1; J gene: TRBJ1-6; CDR3 protein: CASRASGVDNSPLHF; CDR3 DNA: TGCGCCAGCAGGGCCTCTGGAGTTGATAATTCACCCCTCCACTTT
D gene: -; clone size: -; V gene: TRBV5-6; J gene: TRBJ2-7; CDR3 protein: CASSTRDSYEQYF; CDR3 DNA: TGTGCCAGCAGCACCCGGGATTCCTACGAGCAGTACTTC
D gene: TRBD2; clone size: -; V gene: TRBV5-1; J gene: TRBJ2-7; CDR3 protein: CASSLRTSVSYEQYF; CDR3 DNA: TGCGCCAGCAGCTTGAGGACTAGCGTCTCCTACGAGCAGTACTTC
D gene: -; clone size: -; V gene: TRBV7-3; J gene: TRBJ2-3; CDR3 protein: CASSLAPGSTDTQYF; CDR3 DNA: TGTGCCAGCAGCTTAGCTCCGGGGAGCACAGATACGCAGTATTTT
D gene: -; clone size: -; V gene: TRBV4-3; J gene: TRBJ2-2; CDR3 protein: CASSQDTSFTGELFF; CDR3 DNA: TGCGCCAGCAGCCAAGATACTAGCTTCACCGGGGAGCTGTTTTTT
D gene: -; clone size: -; V gene: TRBV5-1; J gene: TRBJ2-3; CDR3 protein: CASSLAGPTDTQYF; CDR3 DNA: TGCGCCAGCAGCTTGGCGGGTCCCACAGATACGCAGTATTTT
D gene: TRBD1; clone size: -; V gene: TRBV14; J gene: TRBJ1-1; CDR3 protein: CASSPLAGQGTNTEAFF; CDR3 DNA: TGTGCCAGCAGCCCATTGGCGGGACAGGGAACGAACACTGAAGCTTTCTTT
D gene: -; clone size: -; V gene: TRBV30; J gene: TRBJ2-7; CDR3 protein: CAWRAGSLSYEQYF; CDR3 DNA: TGTGCCTGGCGCGCCGGGAGCCTATCCTACGAGCAGTACTTC
D gene: -; clone size: -; V gene: TRBV7-3; J gene: TRBJ2-3; CDR3 protein: CASSPGSTDTQYF; CDR3 DNA: TGTGCCAGCAGCCCCGGGAGCACAGATACGCAGTATTTT
D gene: -; clone size: once; V gene: TRBV7-9; J gene: TRBJ2-1; CDR3 protein: CASSLGGAGALEQFF; CDR3 DNA: TGTGCCAGCAGCTTAGGTGGGGCTGGGGCTCTTGAGCAGTTCTTC
D gene: -; clone size: many; V gene: TRBV7-9; J gene: TRBJ1-2; CDR3 protein: CASSLGWGGGYTF; CDR3 DNA: TGTGCCAGCAGCTTAGGGTGGGGCGGTGGCTACACCTTC
D gene: -; clone size: few; V gene: TRBV19; J gene: TRBJ2-1; CDR3 protein: CASSSLGAETYNEQFF; CDR3 DNA: TGTGCCAGTAGTTCCTTGGGAGCGGAGACCTACAATGAGCAGTTCTTC
D gene: -; clone size: few; V gene: TRBV5-1; J gene: TRBJ1-5; CDR3 protein: CASSLAPQTGGNQPQHF; CDR3 DNA: TGCGCCAGCAGCTTGGCCCCCCAGACAGGCGGCAATCAGCCCCAGCATTTT
D gene: -; clone size: -; V gene: TRBV30; J gene: TRBJ1-5; CDR3 protein: CAWSPGEFGNQPQHF; CDR3 DNA: TGTGCCTGGAGTCCCGGGGAATTTGGCAATCAGCCCCAGCATTTT
D gene: TRBD1; clone size: -; V gene: TRBV6-5; J gene: TRBJ2-7; CDR3 protein: CATLGQGETYEQYF; CDR3 DNA: TGTGCCACCTTAGGACAGGGGGAGACCTACGAGCAGTACTTC
D gene: TRBD1; clone size: -; V gene: TRBV5-1; J gene: TRBJ2-7; CDR3 protein: CASRGQGASYEQYF; CDR3 DNA: TGCGCCAGTAGAGGACAGGGGGCATCCTACGAGCAGTACTTC
D gene: TRBD1; clone size: -; V gene: TRBV5-1; J gene: TRBJ2-1; CDR3 protein: CASSLWVTGGVGNEQFF; CDR3 DNA: TGCGCCAGCAGCTTGTGGGTGACAGGGGGAGTTGGCAATGAGCAGTTCTTC
D gene: -; clone size: -; V gene: TRBV5-1; J gene: TRBJ2-1; CDR3 protein: CASSPGEEVGNEQFF; CDR3 DNA: TGCGCCAGCAGCCCTGGGGAGGAGGTGGGCAATGAGCAGTTCTTC
D gene: -; clone size: -; V gene: TRBV30; J gene: TRBJ1-1; CDR3 protein: CAWSVPVRGGTEAFF; CDR3 DNA: TGTGCCTGGAGTGTACCTGTCAGGGGTGGAACTGAAGCTTTCTTT
D gene: -; clone size: medium-sized; V gene: TRBV4-1; J gene: TRBJ1-2; CDR3 protein: CASSHAGQSYGYTF; CDR3 DNA: TGCGCCAGCAGCCATGCTGGACAGAGCTATGGCTACACCTTC